This TCR beta chain was recovered during a study of blood T cell repertoires in COVID-19. Study context: Nucleic acid was either cDNA or gDNA, and it came from T cells, B-cell-depleted T cells, or PBMCs.

This CDR3 is built from 15 residues. The germline V gene has CDR1 SGDLS and CDR2 YYNGEE. Trimming removed 5 bases from V and 7 bases from J, with 18 bases in between. Produced via immunoSEQ multiplex PCR; TCRdb's table is partial and in-frame only. Counted here are approximately 280,000 clones, 80% to 90% occurring once; the ten biggest clones make up approximately 9.9%. Source material: peripheral blood. The receptor was derived from a woman aged 70-85 years with acute or convalescent COVID-19. V and J are TRBV9 and TRBJ2-2; D perhaps matches TRBD2 (7 bases). In DNA, the CDR3 is TGTGCCAGCAGTGCCCAGGGAGGGGGGATCGGGGAGCTGTTTTTT. Its protein is CASSAQGGGIGELFF.